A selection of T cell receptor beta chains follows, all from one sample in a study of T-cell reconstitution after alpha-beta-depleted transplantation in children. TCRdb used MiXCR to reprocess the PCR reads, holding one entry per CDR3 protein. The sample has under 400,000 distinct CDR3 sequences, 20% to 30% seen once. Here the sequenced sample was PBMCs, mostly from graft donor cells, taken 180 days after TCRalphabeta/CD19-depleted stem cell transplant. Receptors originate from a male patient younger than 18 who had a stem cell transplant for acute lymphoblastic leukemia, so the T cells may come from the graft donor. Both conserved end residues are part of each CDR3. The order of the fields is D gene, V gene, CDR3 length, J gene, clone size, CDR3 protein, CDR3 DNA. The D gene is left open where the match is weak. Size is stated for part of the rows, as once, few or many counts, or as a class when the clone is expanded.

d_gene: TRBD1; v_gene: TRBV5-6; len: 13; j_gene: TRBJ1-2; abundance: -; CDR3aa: CASSFGTGNGYTF; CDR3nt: TGTGCCAGCAGCTTCGGGACAGGGAATGGCTACACCTTC
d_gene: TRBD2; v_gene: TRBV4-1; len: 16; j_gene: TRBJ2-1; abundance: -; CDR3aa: CASSQDKLAGGSEQFF; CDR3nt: TGCGCCAGCAGCCAAGATAAACTAGCGGGAGGGAGTGAGCAGTTCTTC
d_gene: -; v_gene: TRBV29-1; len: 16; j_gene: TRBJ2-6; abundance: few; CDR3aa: CSVEDDWDSGANVLTF; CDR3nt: TGCAGCGTTGAAGATGATTGGGACTCTGGGGCCAACGTCCTGACTTTC
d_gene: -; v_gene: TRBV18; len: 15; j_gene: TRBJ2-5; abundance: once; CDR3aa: CASSSIWTDKETQYF; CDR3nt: TGTGCCAGCTCATCGATATGGACAGACAAAGAGACCCAGTACTTC
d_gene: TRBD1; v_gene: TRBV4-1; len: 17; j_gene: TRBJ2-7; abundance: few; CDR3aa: CASSQVRIGTGGNEQYF; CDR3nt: TGCGCCAGCAGCCAAGTCCGGATCGGGACAGGGGGCAACGAGCAGTACTTC
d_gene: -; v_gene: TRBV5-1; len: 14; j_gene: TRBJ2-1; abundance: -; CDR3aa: CASSMGLSYNEQFF; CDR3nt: TGCGCCAGCAGCATGGGACTGTCCTACAATGAGCAGTTCTTC
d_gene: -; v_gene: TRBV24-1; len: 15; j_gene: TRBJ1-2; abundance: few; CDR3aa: CATSDFHGQNYGYTF; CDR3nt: TGTGCCACCAGTGATTTCCACGGACAGAACTATGGCTACACCTTC
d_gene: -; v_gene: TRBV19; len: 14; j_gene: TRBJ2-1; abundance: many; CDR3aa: CASSIWPSYNEQFF; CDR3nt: TGTGCCAGTAGTATCTGGCCGTCTTACAATGAGCAGTTCTTC
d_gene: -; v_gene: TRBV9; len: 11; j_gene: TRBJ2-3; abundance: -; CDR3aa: CASSVEGPQYF; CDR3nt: TGTGCCAGCAGCGTAGAAGGGCCGCAGTATTTT
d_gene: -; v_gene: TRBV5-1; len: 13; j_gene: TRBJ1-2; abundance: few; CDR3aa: CASSLRQGRGYTF; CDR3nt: TGCGCCAGCAGCTTAAGGCAGGGTCGGGGCTACACCTTC
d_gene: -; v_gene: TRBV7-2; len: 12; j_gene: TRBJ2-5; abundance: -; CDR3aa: CASSLARKTQYF; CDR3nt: TGTGCCAGCAGCTTAGCGCGGAAGACCCAGTACTTC
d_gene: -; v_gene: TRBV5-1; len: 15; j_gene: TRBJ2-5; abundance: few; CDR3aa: CASSLAEALQETQYF; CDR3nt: TGCGCCAGCAGCTTGGCCGAGGCGCTCCAAGAGACCCAGTACTTC
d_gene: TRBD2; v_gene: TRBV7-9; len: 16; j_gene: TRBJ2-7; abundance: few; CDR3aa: CASDPLLTSGFYEQYF; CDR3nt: TGTGCCAGCGACCCTCTGCTAACTAGCGGGTTTTACGAGCAGTACTTC
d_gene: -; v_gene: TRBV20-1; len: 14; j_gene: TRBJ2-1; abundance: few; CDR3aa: CSAHPGSSYNEQFF; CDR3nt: TGCAGTGCGCATCCGGGAAGCTCCTACAATGAGCAGTTCTTC
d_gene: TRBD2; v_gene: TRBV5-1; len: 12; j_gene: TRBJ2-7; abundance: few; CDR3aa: CASSPSGGEQYF; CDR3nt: TGCGCCAGCAGCCCTAGCGGCGGCGAGCAGTACTTC
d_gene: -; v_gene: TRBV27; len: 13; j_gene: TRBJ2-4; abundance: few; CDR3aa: CASSLSQKNIQYF; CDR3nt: TGTGCCAGCAGTTTATCACAGAAAAACATTCAGTACTTC
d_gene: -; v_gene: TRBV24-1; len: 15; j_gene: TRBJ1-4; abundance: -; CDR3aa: CATSDQGSTNEKLFF; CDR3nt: TGTGCCACCAGTGATCAGGGGTCAACTAATGAAAAACTGTTTTTT
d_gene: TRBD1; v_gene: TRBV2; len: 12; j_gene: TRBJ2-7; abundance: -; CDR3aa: CASSDRGYEQYF; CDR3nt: TGTGCCAGCAGCGACAGGGGATACGAGCAGTACTTC
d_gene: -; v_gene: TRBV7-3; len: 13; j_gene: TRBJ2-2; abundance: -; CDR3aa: CASSPRGSGELFF; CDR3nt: TGTGCCAGCAGCCCCCGTGGCTCCGGGGAGCTGTTTTTT
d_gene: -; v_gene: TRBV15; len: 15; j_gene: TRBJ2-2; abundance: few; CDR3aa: CATSRVAPITGELFF; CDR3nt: TGTGCCACCAGCAGAGTTGCGCCGATCACCGGGGAGCTGTTTTTT
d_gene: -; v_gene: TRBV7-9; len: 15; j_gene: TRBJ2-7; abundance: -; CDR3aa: CASSPHEGLRNEQYF; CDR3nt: TGTGCCAGCAGCCCCCATGAGGGGTTGAGGAACGAGCAGTACTTC
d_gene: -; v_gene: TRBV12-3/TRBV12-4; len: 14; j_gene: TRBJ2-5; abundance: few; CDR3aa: CASSSPGDSGTQYF; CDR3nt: TGTGCCAGCAGCTCCCCCGGGGATTCGGGGACCCAGTACTTC
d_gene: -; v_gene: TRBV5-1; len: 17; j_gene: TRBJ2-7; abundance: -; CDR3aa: CASRTLPGLKIIYEQYF; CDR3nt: TGCGCCAGCCGAACCCTTCCGGGACTCAAAATTATCTACGAGCAGTACTTC
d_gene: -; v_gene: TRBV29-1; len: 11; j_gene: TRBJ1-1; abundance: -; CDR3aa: CSAEANTEAFF; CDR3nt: TGCAGCGCAGAGGCCAACACTGAAGCTTTCTTT
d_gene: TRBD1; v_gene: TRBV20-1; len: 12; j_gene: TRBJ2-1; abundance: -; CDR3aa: CSATGQGREQFF; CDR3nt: TGCAGTGCCACAGGACAGGGGAGAGAGCAGTTCTTC
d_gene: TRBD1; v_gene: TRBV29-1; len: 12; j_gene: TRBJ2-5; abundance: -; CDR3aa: CSATTGTGAQYF; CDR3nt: TGCAGCGCCACGACAGGCACAGGGGCCCAGTACTTC
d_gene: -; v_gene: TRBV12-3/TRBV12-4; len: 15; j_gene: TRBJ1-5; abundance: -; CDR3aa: CASSLWSDFNQPQHF; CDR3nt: TGTGCCAGCAGTTTATGGTCGGACTTCAATCAGCCCCAGCATTTT
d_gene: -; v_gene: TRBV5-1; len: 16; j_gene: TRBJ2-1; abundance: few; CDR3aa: CASSWIRGSSYNEQFF; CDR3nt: TGCGCCAGCAGCTGGATTCGGGGTAGCTCCTACAATGAGCAGTTCTTC
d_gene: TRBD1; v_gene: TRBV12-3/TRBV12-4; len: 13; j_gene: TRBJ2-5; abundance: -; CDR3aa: CASRTGQAETQYF; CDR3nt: TGTGCCAGCAGGACCGGACAGGCGGAGACCCAGTACTTC
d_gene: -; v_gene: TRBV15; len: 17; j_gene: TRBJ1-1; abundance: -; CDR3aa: CATSRDLGRIGNTEAFF; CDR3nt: TGTGCCACCAGCAGAGATTTAGGCCGAATAGGAAACACTGAAGCTTTCTTT
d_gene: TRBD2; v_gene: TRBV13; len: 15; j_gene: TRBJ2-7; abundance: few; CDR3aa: CASSFGKRDGGEQYF; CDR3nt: TGTGCCAGCAGCTTCGGGAAGCGGGACGGCGGTGAGCAGTACTTC
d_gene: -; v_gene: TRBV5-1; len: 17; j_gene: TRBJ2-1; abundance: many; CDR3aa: CASGTRLLRGSYNEQFF; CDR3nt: TGCGCCAGTGGGACTCGCCTTTTACGTGGCTCCTACAATGAGCAGTTCTTC
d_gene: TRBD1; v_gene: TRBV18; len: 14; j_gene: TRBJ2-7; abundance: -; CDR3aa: CASSLGQGAGEQYF; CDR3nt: TGTGCCAGCTCACTTGGACAGGGGGCAGGGGAGCAGTACTTC
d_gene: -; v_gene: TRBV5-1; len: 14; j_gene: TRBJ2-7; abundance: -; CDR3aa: CASSLAEHSYEQYF; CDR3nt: TGCGCCAGCAGCTTGGCCGAACACTCCTACGAGCAGTACTTC
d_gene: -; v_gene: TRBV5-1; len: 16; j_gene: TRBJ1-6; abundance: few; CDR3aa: CASSLVGQGHNSPLHF; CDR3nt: TGCGCCAGCAGCTTGGTGGGTCAGGGTCATAATTCACCCCTCCACTTT
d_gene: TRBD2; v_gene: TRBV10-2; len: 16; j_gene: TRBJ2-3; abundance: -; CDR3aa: CASSPIAGVGTDTQYF; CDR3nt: TGCGCCAGCAGTCCTATAGCGGGAGTGGGGACAGATACGCAGTATTTT
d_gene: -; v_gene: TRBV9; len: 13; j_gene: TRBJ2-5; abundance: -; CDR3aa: CASSVEIQETQYF; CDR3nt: TGTGCCAGCAGCGTAGAAATCCAAGAGACCCAGTACTTC